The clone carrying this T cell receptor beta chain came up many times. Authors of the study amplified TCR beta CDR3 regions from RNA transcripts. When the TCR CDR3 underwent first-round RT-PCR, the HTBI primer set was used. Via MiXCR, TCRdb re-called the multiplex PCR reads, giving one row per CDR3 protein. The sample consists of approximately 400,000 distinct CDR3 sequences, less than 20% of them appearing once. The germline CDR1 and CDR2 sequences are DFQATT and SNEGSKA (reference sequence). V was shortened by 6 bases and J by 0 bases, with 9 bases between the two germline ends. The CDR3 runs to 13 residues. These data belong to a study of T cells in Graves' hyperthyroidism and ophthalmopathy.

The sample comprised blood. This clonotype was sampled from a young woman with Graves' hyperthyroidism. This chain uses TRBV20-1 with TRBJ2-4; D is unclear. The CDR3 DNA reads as TGCAGTGCCTGGAGCACAGCCAAAAACATTCAGTACTTC. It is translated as CSAWSTAKNIQYF.